The sample holds one count of the clone carrying this T cell receptor (beta chain). The table came from immunoSEQ multiplex PCR; TCRdb's copy has only in-frame clones and leaves some out. The table lists 1.6 million or so clones, roughly 96% of them singletons. This record comes from a study of shared clonotypes between healthy human individuals. The CDR3 is 14 amino acids. Germline V lookup: CDR1 SGHTS, CDR2 YDEGEE. J was trimmed by 6 bases and V by 3 bases; bases with no gene match: 9. The specimen sequenced was naive CD4+ T cells sorted from blood. As to subset: CD45RA+ positively selected. This sequence joins TRBV5-8 and TRBJ2-7; 7 bases map to TRBD1. The TCR sequence derives from a man under 40 in good health. The CDR3: CASSWGKGGAEQYF. The DNA of the CDR3 is TGTGCCAGCAGCTGGGGTAAAGGGGGCGCCGAGCAGTACTTC.